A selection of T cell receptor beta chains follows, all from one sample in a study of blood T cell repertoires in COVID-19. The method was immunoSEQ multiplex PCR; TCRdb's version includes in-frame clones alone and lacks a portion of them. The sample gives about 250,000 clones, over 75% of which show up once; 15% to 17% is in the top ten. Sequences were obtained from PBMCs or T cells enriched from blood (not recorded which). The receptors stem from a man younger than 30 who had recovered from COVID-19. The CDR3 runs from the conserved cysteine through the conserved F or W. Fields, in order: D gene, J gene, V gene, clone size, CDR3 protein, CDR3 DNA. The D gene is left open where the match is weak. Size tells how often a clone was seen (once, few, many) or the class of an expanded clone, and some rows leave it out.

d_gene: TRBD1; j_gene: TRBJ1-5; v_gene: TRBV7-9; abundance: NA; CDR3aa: CASSLGTRGSNQPQHF; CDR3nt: TGTGCCAGCAGCTTAGGTACCAGGGGGAGCAATCAGCCCCAGCATTTT
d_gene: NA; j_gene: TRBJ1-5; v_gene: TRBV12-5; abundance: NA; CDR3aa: CASSSGQANQPQHF; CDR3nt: TGTGCTAGTAGTTCAGGGCAGGCCAATCAGCCCCAGCATTTT
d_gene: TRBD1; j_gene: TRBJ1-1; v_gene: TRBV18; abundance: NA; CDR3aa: CASSPSGQGAAFF; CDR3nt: TGTGCCAGCTCACCATCAGGACAGGGAGCAGCTTTCTTT
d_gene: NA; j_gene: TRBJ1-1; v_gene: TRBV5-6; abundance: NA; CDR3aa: CASSPDGGRGGTEAFF; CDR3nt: TGTGCCAGCAGCCCTGATGGGGGGCGGGGAGGGACTGAAGCTTTCTTT
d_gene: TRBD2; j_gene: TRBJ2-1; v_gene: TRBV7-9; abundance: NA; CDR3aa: CASSSRLAGGPESYNEQFF; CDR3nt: TGTGCCAGCAGCTCCCGACTAGCGGGAGGGCCAGAGTCCTACAATGAGCAGTTCTTC
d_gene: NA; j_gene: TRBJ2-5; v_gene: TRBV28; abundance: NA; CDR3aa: CATNTQQGQETQYF; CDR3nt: TGTGCCACAAATACTCAACAGGGACAAGAGACCCAGTACTTC
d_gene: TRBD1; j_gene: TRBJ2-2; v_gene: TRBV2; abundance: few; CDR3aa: CASSITGGYTGELFF; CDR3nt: TGTGCCAGCAGCATAACAGGGGGATACACCGGGGAGCTGTTTTTT
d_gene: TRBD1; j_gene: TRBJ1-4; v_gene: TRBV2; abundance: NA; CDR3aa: CASSEIGRGYGEKLFF; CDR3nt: TGTGCCAGCAGTGAGATAGGCAGGGGGTACGGTGAAAAACTGTTTTTT
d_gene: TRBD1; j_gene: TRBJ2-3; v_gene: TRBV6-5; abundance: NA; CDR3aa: CASSPGQASTDTQYF; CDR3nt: TGTGCCAGCAGTCCCGGACAGGCTAGCACAGATACGCAGTATTTT
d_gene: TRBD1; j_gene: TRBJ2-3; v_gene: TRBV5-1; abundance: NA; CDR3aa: CASSRNVRTGVTDTQYF; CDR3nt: TGCGCCAGCAGCCGAAACGTCAGGACAGGGGTGACAGATACGCAGTATTTT
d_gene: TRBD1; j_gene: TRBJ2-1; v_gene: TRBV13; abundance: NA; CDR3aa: CASSYRQGAYNEQFF; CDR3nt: TGTGCCAGCAGCTACCGACAGGGGGCGTACAATGAGCAGTTCTTC
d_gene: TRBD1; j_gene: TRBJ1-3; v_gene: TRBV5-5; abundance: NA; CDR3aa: CASSFLRQGGNAGNTIYF; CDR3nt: TGTGCCAGCAGCTTTCTGCGACAGGGGGGTAATGCTGGAAACACCATATATTTT
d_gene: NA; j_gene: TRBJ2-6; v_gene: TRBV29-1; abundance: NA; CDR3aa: CSVVAGSGANVLTF; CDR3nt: TGCAGCGTTGTAGCCGGGTCTGGGGCCAACGTCCTGACTTTC
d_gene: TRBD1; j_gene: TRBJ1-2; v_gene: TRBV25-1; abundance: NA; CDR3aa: CASSDGWTGSGYTF; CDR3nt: TGTGCCAGCAGTGACGGATGGACAGGAAGCGGCTACACCTTC
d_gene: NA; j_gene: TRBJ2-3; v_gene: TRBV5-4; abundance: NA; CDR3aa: CASRPGTTSTDTQYF; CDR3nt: TGTGCCAGCAGACCCGGGACAACTAGCACAGATACGCAGTATTTT
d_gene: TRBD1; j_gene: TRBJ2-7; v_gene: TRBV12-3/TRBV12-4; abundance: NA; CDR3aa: CASTRQGSYEQYF; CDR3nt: TGTGCCAGCACTAGACAGGGTTCCTACGAGCAGTACTTC
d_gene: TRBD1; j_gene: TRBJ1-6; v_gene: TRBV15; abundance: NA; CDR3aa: CATSRDKSGGSYNSPLHF; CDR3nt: TGTGCCACCAGCAGAGATAAATCAGGGGGTTCCTATAATTCACCCCTCCACTTT
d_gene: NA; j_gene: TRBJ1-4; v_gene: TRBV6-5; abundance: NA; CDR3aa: CASSYSPGRNEKLFF; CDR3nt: TGTGCCAGCAGTTACTCCCCAGGGAGGAATGAAAAACTGTTTTTT
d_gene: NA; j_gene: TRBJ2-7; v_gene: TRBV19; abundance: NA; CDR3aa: CASRDKFYEQYF; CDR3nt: TGTGCCAGCCGGGACAAATTCTACGAGCAGTACTTC
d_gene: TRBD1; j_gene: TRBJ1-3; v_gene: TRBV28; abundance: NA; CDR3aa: CASSGTDSGNTIYF; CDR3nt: TGTGCCAGCAGCGGGACAGACTCTGGAAACACCATATATTTT
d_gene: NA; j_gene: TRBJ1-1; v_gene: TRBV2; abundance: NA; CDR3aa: CASSEAVTVLNTEAFF; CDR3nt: TGTGCCAGCAGTGAAGCGGTGACAGTATTGAACACTGAAGCTTTCTTT
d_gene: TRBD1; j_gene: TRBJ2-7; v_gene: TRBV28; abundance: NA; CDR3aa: CASRTGQAAAYEQYF; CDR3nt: TGTGCCAGCAGAACGGGACAGGCTGCGGCATACGAGCAGTACTTC
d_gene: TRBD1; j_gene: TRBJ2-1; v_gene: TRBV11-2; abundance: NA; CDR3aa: CASSARTGARDEQFF; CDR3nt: TGTGCCAGCAGCGCCAGGACAGGGGCGAGGGATGAGCAGTTCTTC
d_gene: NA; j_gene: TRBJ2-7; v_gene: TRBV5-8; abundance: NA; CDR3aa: CASSRSVGSGGYEQYF; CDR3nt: TGTGCCAGCAGCCGATCGGTAGGCTCAGGAGGCTACGAGCAGTACTTC
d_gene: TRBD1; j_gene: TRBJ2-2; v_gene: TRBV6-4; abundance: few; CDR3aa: CASSGDRDTGELFF; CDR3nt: TGTGCCAGCAGTGGTGACAGGGACACCGGGGAGCTGTTTTTT
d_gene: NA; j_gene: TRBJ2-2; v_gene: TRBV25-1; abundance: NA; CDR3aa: CASSDRQYTGELFF; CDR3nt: TGTGCCAGCAGTGACAGGCAATACACCGGGGAGCTGTTTTTT
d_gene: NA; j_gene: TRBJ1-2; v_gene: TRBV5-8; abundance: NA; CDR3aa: CASSLVIQVKITNYGYTF; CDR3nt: TGTGCCAGCAGCTTGGTCATCCAGGTCAAGATTACTAACTATGGCTACACCTTC
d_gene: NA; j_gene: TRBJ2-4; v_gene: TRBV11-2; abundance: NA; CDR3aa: CASSMRGLAKNIQYF; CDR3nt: TGTGCCAGCTCCATGCGGGGACTAGCCAAAAACATTCAGTACTTC
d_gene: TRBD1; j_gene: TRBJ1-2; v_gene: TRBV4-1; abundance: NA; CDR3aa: CASSQAHDRAGGYTF; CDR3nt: TGCGCCAGCAGCCAAGCCCACGACAGGGCCGGCGGCTACACCTTC
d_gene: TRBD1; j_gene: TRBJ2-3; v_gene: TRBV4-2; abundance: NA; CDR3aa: CASSQAVRTGASDTQYF; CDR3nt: TGTGCCAGCAGCCAAGCGGTAAGGACAGGGGCGTCGGATACGCAGTATTTT
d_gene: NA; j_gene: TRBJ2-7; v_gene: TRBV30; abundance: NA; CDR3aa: CAWSATAGVGEQYF; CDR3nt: TGTGCCTGGAGTGCAACGGCAGGGGTTGGCGAGCAGTACTTC
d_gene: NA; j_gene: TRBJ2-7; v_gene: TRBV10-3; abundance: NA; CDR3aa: CAIKSPGMYEQYF; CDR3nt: TGTGCCATCAAGTCTCCAGGGATGTACGAGCAGTACTTC
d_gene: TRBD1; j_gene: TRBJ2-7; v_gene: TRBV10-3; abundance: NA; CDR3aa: CAISESPGGYEQYF; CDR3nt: TGTGCCATCAGTGAGTCACCAGGGGGCTACGAGCAGTACTTC
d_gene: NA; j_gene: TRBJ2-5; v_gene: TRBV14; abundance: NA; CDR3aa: CASSQEGWRLETQYF; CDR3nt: TGTGCCAGCAGCCAAGAGGGTTGGAGATTGGAGACCCAGTACTTC
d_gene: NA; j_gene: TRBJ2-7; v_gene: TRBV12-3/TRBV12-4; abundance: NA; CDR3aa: CASRRQQGNEQYF; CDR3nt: TGTGCCAGCAGGAGACAGCAGGGGAACGAGCAGTACTTC
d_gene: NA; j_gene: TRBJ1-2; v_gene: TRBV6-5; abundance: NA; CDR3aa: CASSYFQSGGYTF; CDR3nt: TGTGCCAGCAGTTACTTTCAGTCGGGTGGCTACACCTTC
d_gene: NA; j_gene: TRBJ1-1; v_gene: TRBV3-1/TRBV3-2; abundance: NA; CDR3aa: CASSPAGRGDTEAFF; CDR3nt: TGTGCCAGCAGCCCGGCGGGCAGGGGCGACACTGAAGCTTTCTTT
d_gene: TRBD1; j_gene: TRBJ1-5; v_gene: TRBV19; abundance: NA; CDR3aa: CASSIGQGARQPQHF; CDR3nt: TGTGCCAGTAGTATAGGGCAGGGGGCCCGTCAGCCCCAGCATTTT
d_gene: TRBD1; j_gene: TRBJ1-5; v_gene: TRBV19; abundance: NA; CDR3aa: CASSLGQAQRGNQPQHF; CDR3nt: TGTGCCAGTAGTCTCGGACAGGCCCAAAGGGGCAATCAGCCCCAGCATTTT
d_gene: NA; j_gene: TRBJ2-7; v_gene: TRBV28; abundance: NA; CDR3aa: CASRPTGLTYEQYF; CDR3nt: TGTGCCAGCAGACCTACCGGACTCACCTACGAGCAGTACTTC
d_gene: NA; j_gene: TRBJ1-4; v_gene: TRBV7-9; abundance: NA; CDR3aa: CASSLQLDEKLFF; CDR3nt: TGTGCCAGCAGCTTACAGTTGGATGAAAAACTGTTTTTT
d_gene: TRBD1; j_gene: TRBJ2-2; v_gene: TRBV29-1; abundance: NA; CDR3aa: CSAGQGAYGELFF; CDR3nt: TGCAGCGCCGGACAGGGGGCCTACGGGGAGCTGTTTTTT
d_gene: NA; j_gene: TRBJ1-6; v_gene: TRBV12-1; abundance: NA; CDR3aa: CASSFAVDRHSYNSPLHF; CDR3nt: TGTGCCAGCAGCTTTGCGGTCGACAGACACTCCTATAATTCACCCCTCCACTTT
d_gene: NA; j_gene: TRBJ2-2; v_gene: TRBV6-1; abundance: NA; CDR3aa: CASSEYGTSTGELFF; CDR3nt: TGTGCCAGCAGTGAATATGGGACTTCAACCGGGGAGCTGTTTTTT
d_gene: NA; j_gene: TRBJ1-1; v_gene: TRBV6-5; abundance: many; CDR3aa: CASSYKRKNTEAFF; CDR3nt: TGTGCCAGCAGTTACAAGAGAAAAAACACTGAAGCTTTCTTT
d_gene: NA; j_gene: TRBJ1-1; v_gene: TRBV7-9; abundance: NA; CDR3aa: CASSLEMSTEAFF; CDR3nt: TGTGCCAGCAGCTTAGAGATGAGCACTGAAGCTTTCTTT